Given below is one T cell receptor beta chain in context. Which antigen it targets is not known. Base-call qualities are not available, and no considerably larger clone is one nucleotide away. Each donor gave one peripheral blood draw, roughly 120 mL on average, collected into heparinised tubes. Using a panel that included CD45RO, CCR7, CD25, CD127, CD95 and CD27, naive, central memory, regulatory and stem cell-like memory CD4+ T cells were sorted on a BD FACSAria II. Purity was above 95% for every sorted population. Right away, PBMCs were isolated by Lymphoprep density gradient centrifugation and were stained directly, with no culture step. So that batch effects would be minimized, each experiment stained and sorted samples in pairs, pairing one healthy donor with one patient. The entire amount of isolated RNA was reverse transcribed using the High Capacity cDNA Reverse Transcription Kit, so the sequenced TCRB transcripts were expressed ones. Deep immunoSEQ sequencing was performed on naive, central memory and regulatory T cell samples, with an average of roughly 3.5 million total reads per sample. Sorted cells were lysed in RLT buffer, and RNA was extracted using DNase-treated RNeasy Micro or Mini kits according to cell number. To prevent cross-contamination, each cell subset was processed individually, whereas patient and healthy donor samples were processed jointly. TCRB sequences were amplified from cDNA with the immunoSEQ multiplex PCR, producing 87-bp fragments spanning the CDR3 region. Amplicons were sequenced on the Illumina HiSeq platform. The paper's data handling went like this. PCR bias was computationally corrected using synthetic template baselines, reads within Hamming distance 2 were collapsed, and singletons that could not be merged were discarded. Reads were aligned against IMGT to assign V, D and J genes, CDR3 length and insertions or deletions at six rearrangement sites. Clonotype counts were normalized to sorted cell number within each subset before computing true diversity and Gini coefficients with the tcR R package. The overlap coefficient, calculated on TCRB nucleotide sequences, was used to measure repertoire sharing. Out-of-frame TCRB sequences from naive cells were analyzed to stand in for the pre-selection repertoire. Sourced from immuneACCESS, this table was stored by TCRdb with only in-frame sequences that have V and J called. A share of the clones is absent; for the studies checked, an unresolved V gene accounts for under half, and the remainder has no known explanation. The V and J calls and clone size come from that table; D and trimming were worked out from the DNA. The sample table records 600,000 to 700,000 clones; 9.5% to 15% of these occur just once. More than 0.1% of the sample is taken by the ten largest.

The germline V gene encodes CDR1 SGDLS and CDR2 YYNGEE. Trimmed from V: 0 bases; trimmed from J: 2 bases; junction bases lacking a gene match: 5. Inclusive of the bounding cysteine and phenylalanine, the CDR3 is 16 residues long. Left in the record is the CDR3 DNA by itself, 48 bases read in frame from the first base. The data derive from a study of beta chain features in type 1 diabetes (dated by TCRdb to about 2018). Regarding the complete study: No differences in mean age, gender distribution, total cell number or subset yield were found between patients and healthy donors. Across all samples, about 110 million sorted cells were examined, and cell number per subset correlated strongly with RNA yield. The study compared TCRB repertoires of sorted circulating CD4+ T cell subsets between recently diagnosed type 1 diabetes patients and matched healthy donors. Regulatory and stem cell-like memory subsets were isolated from only 8 patients and about 8 healthy donors, whereas naive and central memory subsets came from all 30 or so donors.

What the authors observed across the whole study: Shorter templates might be favored by PCR, yet because patient and control samples were amplified and corrected together, any such skew would affect both groups equally. A moderate but significant shortening of TCRB CDR3 length was observed in type 1 diabetes patients in all four CD4+ subsets. Because cDNA was sequenced instead of genomic DNA, activated cells with high expression could be over-represented, although the groups did not differ in activation or CD3 levels. The naive, central memory and regulatory TCRB repertoires appeared to resemble one another more closely among patients than among healthy donors. Patients with type 1 diabetes made fewer insertions and deleted more nucleotides at VDJ recombination sites, implying thymic rearrangement abnormalities. Because small numbers of individuals were included in the HLA sub-analyses, any influence of HLA type on TCRB rearrangement was left unresolved.

The TCR comes from a young man with type 1 diabetes. Material: naive CD4+ T cells from blood. This specimen's cell subset or site label, per the study, means: true naive CD4+ T cells. Recombination linked TRBV9 to TRBJ2-1, and 7 bases in between align with TRBD2. At the DNA level, the sequence is TGTGCCAGCAGCGTAGGAGGTCTAGCGGCCTACAATGAGCAGTTCTTC. Translated, this gives CASSVGGLAAYNEQFF.